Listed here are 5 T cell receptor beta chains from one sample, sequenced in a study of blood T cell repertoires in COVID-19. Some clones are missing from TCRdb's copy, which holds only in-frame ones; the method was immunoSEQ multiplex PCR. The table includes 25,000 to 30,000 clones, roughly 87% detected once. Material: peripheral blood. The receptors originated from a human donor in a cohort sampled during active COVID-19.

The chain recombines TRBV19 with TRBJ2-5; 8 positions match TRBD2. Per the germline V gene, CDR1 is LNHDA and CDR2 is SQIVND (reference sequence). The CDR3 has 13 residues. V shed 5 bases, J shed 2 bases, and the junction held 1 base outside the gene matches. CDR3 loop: CASSRGGQETQYF. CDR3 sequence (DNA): TGTGCCAGTAGTCGGGGGGGTCAAGAGACCCAGTACTTC.

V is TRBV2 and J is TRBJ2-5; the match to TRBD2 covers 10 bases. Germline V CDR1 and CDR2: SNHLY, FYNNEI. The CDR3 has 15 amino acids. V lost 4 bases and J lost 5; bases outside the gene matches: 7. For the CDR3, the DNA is TGTGCCAGCAGTGTTAGTAGCGGGGGGTGGGAGACCCAGTACTTC. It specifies CASSVSSGGWETQYF. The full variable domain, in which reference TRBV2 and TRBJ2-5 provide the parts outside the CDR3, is EPEVTQTPSHQVTQMGQEVILRCVPISNHLYFYWYRQILGQKVEFLVSFYNNEISEKSEIFDDQFSVERPDGSNFTLKIRSTKLEDSAMYFCASSVSSGGWETQYFGPGTRLLVL.

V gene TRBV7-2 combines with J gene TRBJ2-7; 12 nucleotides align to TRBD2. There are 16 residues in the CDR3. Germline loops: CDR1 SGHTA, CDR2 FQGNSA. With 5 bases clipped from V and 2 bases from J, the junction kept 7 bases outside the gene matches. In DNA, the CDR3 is TGTGCCAGCAGCACCCAAGGGACTAGCGGGCCCTACGAGCAGTACTTC. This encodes CASSTQGTSGPYEQYF.

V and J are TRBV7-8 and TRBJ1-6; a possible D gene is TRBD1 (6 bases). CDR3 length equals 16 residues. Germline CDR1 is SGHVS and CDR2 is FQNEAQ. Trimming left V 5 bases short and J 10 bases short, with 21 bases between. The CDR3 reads CASSPGVGGTRSPLHF. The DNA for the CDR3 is TGTGCCAGCAGCCCAGGGGTAGGGGGTACTAGGTCACCCCTCCACTTT.

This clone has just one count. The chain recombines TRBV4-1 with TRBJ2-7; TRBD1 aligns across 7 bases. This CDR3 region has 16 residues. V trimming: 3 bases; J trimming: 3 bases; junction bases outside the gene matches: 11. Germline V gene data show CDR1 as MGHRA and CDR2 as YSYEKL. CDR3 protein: CASSQGPGQALYEQYF. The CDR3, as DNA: TGCGCCAGCAGCCAGGGACCAGGACAGGCGCTCTACGAGCAGTACTTC.